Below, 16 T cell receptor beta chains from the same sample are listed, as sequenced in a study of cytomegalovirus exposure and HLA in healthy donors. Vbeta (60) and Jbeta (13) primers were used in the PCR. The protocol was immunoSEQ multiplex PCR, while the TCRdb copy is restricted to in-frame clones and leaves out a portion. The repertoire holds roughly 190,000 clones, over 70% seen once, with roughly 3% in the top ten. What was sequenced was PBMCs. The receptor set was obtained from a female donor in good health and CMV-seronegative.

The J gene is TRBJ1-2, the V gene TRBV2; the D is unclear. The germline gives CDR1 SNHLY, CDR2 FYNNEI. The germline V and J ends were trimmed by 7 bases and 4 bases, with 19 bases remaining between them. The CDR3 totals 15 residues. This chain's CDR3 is CASIDSVREGYGYTF. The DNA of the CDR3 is TGTGCCAGCATTGACTCGGTGCGAGAGGGCTATGGCTACACCTTC.

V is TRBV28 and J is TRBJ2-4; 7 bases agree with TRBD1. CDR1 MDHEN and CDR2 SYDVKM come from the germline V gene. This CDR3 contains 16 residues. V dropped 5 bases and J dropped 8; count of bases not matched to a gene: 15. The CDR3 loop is CASSSRTGPSGYIQYF. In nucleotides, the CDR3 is TGTGCCAGCAGTAGCCGGACAGGCCCCTCAGGTTACATTCAGTACTTC.

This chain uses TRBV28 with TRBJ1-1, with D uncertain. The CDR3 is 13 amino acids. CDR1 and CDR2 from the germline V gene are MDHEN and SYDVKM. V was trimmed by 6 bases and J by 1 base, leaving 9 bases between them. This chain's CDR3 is CASSPRRNTEAFF. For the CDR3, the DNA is TGTGCCAGCAGCCCCCGGAGGAACACTGAAGCTTTCTTT.

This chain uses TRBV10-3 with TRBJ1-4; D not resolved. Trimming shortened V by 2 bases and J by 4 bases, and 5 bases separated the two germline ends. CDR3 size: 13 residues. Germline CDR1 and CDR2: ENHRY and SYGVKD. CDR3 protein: CAISETGNEKLFF. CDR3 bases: TGTGCCATCAGTGAGACGGGTAATGAAAAACTGTTTTTT.

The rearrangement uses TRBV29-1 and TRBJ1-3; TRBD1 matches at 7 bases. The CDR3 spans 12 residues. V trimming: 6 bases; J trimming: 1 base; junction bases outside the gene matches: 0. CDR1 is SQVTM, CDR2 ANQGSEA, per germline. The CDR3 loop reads CSVGQSGNTIYF. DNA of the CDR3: TGCAGCGTGGGACAGTCTGGAAACACCATATATTTT.

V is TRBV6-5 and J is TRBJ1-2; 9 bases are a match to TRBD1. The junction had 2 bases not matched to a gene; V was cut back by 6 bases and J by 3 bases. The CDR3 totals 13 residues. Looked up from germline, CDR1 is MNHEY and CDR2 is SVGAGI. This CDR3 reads CASSRDRDYGYTF. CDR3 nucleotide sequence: TGTGCCAGCAGCCGGGACAGGGACTATGGCTACACCTTC.

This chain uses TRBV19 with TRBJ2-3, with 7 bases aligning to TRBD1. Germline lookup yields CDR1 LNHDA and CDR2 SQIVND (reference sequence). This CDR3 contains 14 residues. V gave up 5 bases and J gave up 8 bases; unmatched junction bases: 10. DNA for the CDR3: TGTGCCAGTAGTCCCCGGGACAGAGTGGCTACGCAGTATTTT. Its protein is CASSPRDRVATQYF.

CDR3 amino acids: CAWSVSSGYEQYF. As DNA, the CDR3 is TGTGCCTGGAGTGTTAGTTCGGGTTACGAGCAGTACTTC. This chain uses TRBV30 with TRBJ2-7; the D is unclear. Trimming stripped 0 bases from V and 4 bases from J, with 10 bases between. The CDR3 has 13 residues. Germline loops: CDR1 GTSNPN, CDR2 SVGIG (reference sequence). The complete variable domain, with remaining parts taken from reference TRBV30 and TRBJ2-7, reads SQTIHQWPATLVQPVGSPLSLECTVEGTSNPNLYWYRQAAGRGLQLLFYSVGIGQISSEVPQNLSASRPQDRQFILSSKKLLLSDSGFYLCAWSVSSGYEQYFGPGTRLTVT.

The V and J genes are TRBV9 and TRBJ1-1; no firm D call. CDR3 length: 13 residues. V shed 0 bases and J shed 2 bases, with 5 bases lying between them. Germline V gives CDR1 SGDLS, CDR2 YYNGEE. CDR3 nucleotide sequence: TGTGCCAGCAGCGTAGTGGCCAACACTGAAGCTTTCTTT. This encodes CASSVVANTEAFF.

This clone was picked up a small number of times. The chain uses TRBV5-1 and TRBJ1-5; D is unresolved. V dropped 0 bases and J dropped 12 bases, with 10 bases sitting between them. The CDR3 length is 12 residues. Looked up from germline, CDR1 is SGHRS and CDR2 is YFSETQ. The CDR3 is CASSLGEIRQHF. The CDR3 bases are TGCGCCAGCAGCTTGGGAGAAATTCGCCAGCATTTT.

Here the CDR3 reads CASSPQGARGTGELFF. Written as DNA, the CDR3 is TGTGCCAGCAGCCCACAGGGGGCAAGGGGCACCGGGGAGCTGTTTTTT. This sequence joins TRBV7-9 and TRBJ2-2; 9 nucleotides agree with TRBD1. Trimming took 5 bases from V and 4 from J; bases not matched to a gene: 8. The CDR3 is made up of 16 amino acids. From germline, CDR1 is SEHNR and CDR2 FQNEAQ (reference sequence).

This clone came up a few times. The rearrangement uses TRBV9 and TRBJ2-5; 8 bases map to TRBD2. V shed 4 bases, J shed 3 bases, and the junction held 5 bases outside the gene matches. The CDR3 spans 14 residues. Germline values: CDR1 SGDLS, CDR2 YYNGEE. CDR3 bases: TGTGCCAGCAGCACGCGGGGGGCCGAAGAGACCCAGTACTTC. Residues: CASSTRGAEETQYF.

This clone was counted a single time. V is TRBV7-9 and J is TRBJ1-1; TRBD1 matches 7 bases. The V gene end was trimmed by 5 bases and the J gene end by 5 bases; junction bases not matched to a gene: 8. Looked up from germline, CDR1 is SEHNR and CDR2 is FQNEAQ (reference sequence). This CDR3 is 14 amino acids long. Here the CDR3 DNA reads TGTGCCAGCAGCCATACAGGGGTCGTAACTGAAGCTTTCTTT. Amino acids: CASSHTGVVTEAFF.

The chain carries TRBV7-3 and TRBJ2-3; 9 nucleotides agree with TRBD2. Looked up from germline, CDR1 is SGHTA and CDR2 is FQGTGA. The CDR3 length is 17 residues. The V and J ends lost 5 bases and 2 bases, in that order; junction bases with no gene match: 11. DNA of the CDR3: TGTGCCAGCAGCCCTGGGAAGGCGGGGGGGATCACAGATACGCAGTATTTT. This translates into CASSPGKAGGITDTQYF.

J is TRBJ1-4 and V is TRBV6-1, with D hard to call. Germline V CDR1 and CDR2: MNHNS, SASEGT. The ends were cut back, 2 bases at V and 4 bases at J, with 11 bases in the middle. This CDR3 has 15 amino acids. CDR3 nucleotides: TGTGCCAGCAGTGAACAGCAGGCCGGTAATGAAAAACTGTTTTTT. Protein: CASSEQQAGNEKLFF.

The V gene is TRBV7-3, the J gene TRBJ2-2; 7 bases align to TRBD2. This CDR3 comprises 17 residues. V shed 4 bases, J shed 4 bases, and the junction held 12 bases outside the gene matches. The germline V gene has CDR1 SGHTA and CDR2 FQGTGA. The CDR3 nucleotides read TGTGCCAGCAGCTCCGCGGGAGCGGGGAGGGGCACCGGGGAGCTGTTTTTT. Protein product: CASSSAGAGRGTGELFF.